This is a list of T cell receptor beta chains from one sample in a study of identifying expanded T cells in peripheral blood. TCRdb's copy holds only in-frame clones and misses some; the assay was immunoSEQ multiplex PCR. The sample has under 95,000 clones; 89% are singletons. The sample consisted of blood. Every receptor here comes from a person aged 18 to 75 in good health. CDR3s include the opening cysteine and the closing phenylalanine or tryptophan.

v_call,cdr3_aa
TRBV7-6,CASSLTSGGTDTQYF
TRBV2,CASSLGDPNGYTF
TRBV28,CATVKGTFLAGRLFF
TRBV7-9,CASSMTSGLSYNEQFF
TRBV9,CASSVLGTGPQETQYF
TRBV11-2,CASSPSSASSYEQYF
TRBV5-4,CASSLQGNRNEQFF
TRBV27,CASSSRDFPYNEQFF
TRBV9,CASSRGVNTEAFF
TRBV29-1,CSVSTMELSAETQYF
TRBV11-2,CASEGRGTGMPTTEQFF
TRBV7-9,CASSFGGSGDTQYF
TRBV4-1,CASSQDEGAGQPQHF
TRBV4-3,CASSQGHQGRETQYF
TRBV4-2,CASSQVRTVSNEQFF
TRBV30,CAWSDGGGPTDTQYF
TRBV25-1,CASSPDSLVDEQYF
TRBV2,CASSDGQGRNQPQHF
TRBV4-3,CASSQERAGLIYEQYF
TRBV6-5,CASSYGAGSPLHF
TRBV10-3,CAIRESTGIGKETQYF
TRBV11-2,CASSRTTGELFF
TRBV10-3,CAISATGTSYEQYF
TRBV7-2,CASSPLSADLNTQYF
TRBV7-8,CASSFVTGAGDTQYF
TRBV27,CASRRGSNYEQYF
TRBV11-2,CASTTIRGGLGYTF
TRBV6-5,CASSSTRGDTQYF
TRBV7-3,CASSLRTSGSWTYNEQFF
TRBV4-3,CASSQSGTGGRDEKLFF
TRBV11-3,CASSLYSTGELFF
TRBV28,CASTGSVSGGYEQYF
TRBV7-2,CASSRRGNTGELFF
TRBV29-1,CSVGDRHNEQFF